This T cell receptor beta chain was obtained from a study of T cells in Graves' hyperthyroidism and ophthalmopathy. Amplification yielded TCR beta CDR3 regions, with RNA transcripts as the source. With the HTBI primer set, the TCR CDR3 went through a first round of RT-PCR. From the multiplex PCR reads, TCRdb called clonotypes with MiXCR, one entry per CDR3 protein. The repertoire includes under 350,000 distinct CDR3 sequences, less than 15% of them detected once, and around 7.9% sits in the top ten. This clonotype turned up a few times. This could be a read error, since a much larger clone is one nucleotide away. This CDR3 contains 13 residues. Germline lookup yields CDR1 LGHNA and CDR2 YSLEER.

This TCR was recovered from a woman aged 25 to 39 with Graves' hyperthyroidism that later progressed to Graves' ophthalmopathy. Specimen: blood. This chain connects TRBV4-3 to TRBJ2-7; no reliable D call. Here the CDR3 reads CASSQGVLYKQYF. CDR3 in DNA: TGCGCCAGCAGCCAGGGTGTTCTCTACAAGCAGTACTTC.